This T cell receptor beta chain was sequenced during a study of T cell responses to AZD1222 COVID-19 vaccine (dated by TCRdb to 2020 to 2023). At the level of the whole study: A total of approximately 230 trial participants underwent TCR sequencing, of whom 207 received two doses of AZD1222 and about 26 received two doses of the MenACWY control vaccine. Trial participants were enrolled into age subgroups of 18-55, 56-69 and 70-plus years, which contained around 140, 26 and 57 TCR-sequenced participants, respectively. Summary of the overall study and its limitations: Conclusions about previously exposed vaccinees were limited because only six AZD1222 recipients were SARS-CoV-2 seropositive at baseline. The vaccine-associated CD4 TCRs covered the entire spike protein, and the dominant responses fell in regions 160-218 and 743-854. Participants were mostly white British, with more females than males. The authors suggested clonal diversity may have been underestimated. The 56-69-year group was small, and its depth increase did not reach significance, likely because of low power. Nearly half of unique spike-specific TCRs reportedly recognized epitopes outside regions mutated in the B.1.351 and B.1.1.7 variants. Because no day 14 peak-response samples were available, repertoires were characterized only after the peak T cell response. A significant rise in spike-specific TCR breadth and depth was observed after two AZD1222 doses relative to day 0 and relative to MenACWY recipients.

Turning to this clone: Its cognate antigen has yet to be identified. No base-level quality is on record; no much larger clone is a single base apart.

The time point label for this specimen denotes: about 28 days (+/-7) after the second vaccine dose. AZD1222 recipients whose second dose came at about 4 weeks and those whose second dose came at about 12 weeks were combined into one group, since spike-specific TCR depth and breadth did not differ between the two schedules. Vaccinee samples came from UK trials COV001 and COV002, including a single-blind randomized controlled phase 2/3 trial of AZD1222 (ChAdOx1 nCoV-19) in healthy adults. Trial participant PBMC samples were collected at day 0 and day 28 after the second dose for TCRbeta chain sequencing. The CDR3 contains 16 residues, cysteine and phenylalanine counted. The DNA shown is the 48-base CDR3, in frame from base 1. V is pared back by 3 bases and J by 1 base, with 16 bases lying between the germline termini. CDR1 and CDR2 were assigned from the germline V gene as SGHRS and YFSETQ. The CDR3 regions of human TCRbeta chains were subjected to immunosequencing. The source study handled its data this way. Repertoire TCRs were matched against a reference library of SARS-CoV-2-specific TCRs generated with the MIRA antigen-specificity platform. Breadth was defined as the fraction of unique TCRs that were SARS-CoV-2-associated. Depth was defined as the fraction of total T cells that were SARS-CoV-2-associated. Using the MIRA data, each spike-specific TCR was mapped to the spike region that the TCR reacts to and placed in a CD4 or CD8 class. Log10-transformed breadth and depth values were compared by one-way ANOVA with Sidak's multiple comparisons tests. The immuneACCESS repertoire file appears here via TCRdb, limited to in-frame rearrangements. These files lack a portion of the clones; in checked studies, under half of the deficit traces to unresolved V genes, and the cause of the others is not known. V, J and clone size derive from that table, while D and trimming were established from the DNA sequence. The table for this sample lists 200,000 or so clones; around 93% of them were counted only once. The top ten clones comprise less than 1.2% of the sample.

The source was peripheral blood, collected 28 days after the second AZD1222 dose. The sequence came from an adult who received the AZD1222 COVID-19 vaccine. The rearrangement joined TRBV5-1 to TRBJ1-2; the D gene is perhaps TRBD1, from 5 matching bases. The base sequence is TGCGCCAGCAGCTCGAACCCCTCAGACAGTAACTATGGCTACACCTTC. This gives the protein CASSSNPSDSNYGYTF.